This T cell receptor (beta chain) was recovered during a study of cytomegalovirus exposure and HLA in healthy donors. Across the study: Roughly 80 million unique TCRs from HLA-typed donors made up an early data release. Study-wide results and caveats: Most of the CMV-associated TCR beta chains (in a later analysis) appeared to be HLA-restricted.

Worth noting for this clone: Its antigen is not known.

The PCR ran on 60 Vbeta and 13 Jbeta primers. Some clones are missing from TCRdb's copy, which holds only in-frame ones; the method was immunoSEQ multiplex PCR. The sample includes fewer than 100,000 clones, around four fifths seen only once; the top ten take around 4%. The CDR3 runs to 18 residues. Trimming removed 3 bases from V and 3 bases from J, with 21 bases in between. Per germline, CDR1 SGHVS and CDR2 FNYEAQ. The source is a male donor in good health and CMV-seropositive. V gene TRBV7-6 combines with J gene TRBJ1-5; D uncertain. Sequenced sample: PBMCs. CDR3 DNA: TGTGCCAGCAGCTTGGGTGGTGTCAGGAGGGATTCCAATCAGCCCCAGCATTTT. Translated, it gives CASSLGGVRRDSNQPQHF.